This TCR beta chain originates from a study of T cell repertoires in cytomegalovirus infection. About the research overall: CMV infection plus the matching HLA type was flagged by public TCR beta signatures.

Germline V gives CDR1 SGHTA, CDR2 FQGNSA. The CDR3 is made up of 16 amino acids. Trimming at V came to 6 bases and at J to 3 bases, leaving 9 bases not matched to a gene. This clonotype appeared many times. MiXCR, run by TCRdb on the reads, gives a single entry per CDR3 protein. The data hold approximately 250,000 distinct CDR3 sequences, with roughly an eighth observed a single time. V and J are TRBV7-2 and TRBJ2-3; TRBD2 agrees at 10 bases. The sequenced sample was PBMCs. The sequence derives from a human donor in good health (CMV status not recorded). Some clones in this sample may be carry-over from other donors' samples. The CDR3 reads CASSLDGLAVTDTQYF. CDR3 nucleotides: TGTGCCAGCAGTCTTGATGGACTAGCGGTAACAGATACGCAGTATTTT.